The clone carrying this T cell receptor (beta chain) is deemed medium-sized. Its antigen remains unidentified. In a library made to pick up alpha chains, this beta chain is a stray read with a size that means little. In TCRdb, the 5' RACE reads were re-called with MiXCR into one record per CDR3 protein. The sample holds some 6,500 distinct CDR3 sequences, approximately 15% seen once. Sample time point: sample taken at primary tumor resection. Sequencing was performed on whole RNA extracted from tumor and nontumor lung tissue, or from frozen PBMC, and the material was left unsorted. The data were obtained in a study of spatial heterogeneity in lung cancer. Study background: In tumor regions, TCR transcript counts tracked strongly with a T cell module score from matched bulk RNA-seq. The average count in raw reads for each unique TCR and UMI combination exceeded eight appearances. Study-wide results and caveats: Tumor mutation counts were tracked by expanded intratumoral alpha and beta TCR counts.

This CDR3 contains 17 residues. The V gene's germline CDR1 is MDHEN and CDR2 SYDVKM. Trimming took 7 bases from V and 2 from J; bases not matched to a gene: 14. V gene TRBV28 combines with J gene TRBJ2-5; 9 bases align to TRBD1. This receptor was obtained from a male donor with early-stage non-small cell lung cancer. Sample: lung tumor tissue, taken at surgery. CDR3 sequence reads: CASNPGTGWLPQETQYF. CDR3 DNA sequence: TGTGCCAGCAACCCGGGGACAGGGTGGCTACCTCAAGAGACCCAGTACTTC.